This is a list of T cell receptor beta chains from one sample in a study of PD-1 blockade in classical Hodgkin lymphoma. Repertoires were generated with immunoSEQ multiplex PCR, while TCRdb's copy carries only in-frame clones and drops some. The sample has 15,000 to 20,000 clones; more than 75% are singletons. The sequencing used peripheral blood mononuclear cells (PBMCs), collected before the fourth cycle of nivolumab. All receptors derive from a human donor with classical Hodgkin lymphoma. The CDR3 runs from the conserved cysteine through the conserved F or W. D genes are given only for firm matches. Rows may omit the clone size; those that give it use once, few, many or a size class.

j_gene,abundance,v_gene,d_gene,CDR3nt,CDR3aa
TRBJ1-1,NA,TRBV16,NA,NA,CASSPPSGRGNTEAFF
TRBJ1-1,NA,TRBV4-3,NA,TGCGCCAGCAGCCAAGATAGGTTTTCCCTGGCAGCTTTCTTT,CASSQDRFSLAAFF
TRBJ1-5,NA,TRBV6-1,NA,TGTGCCAGCAGTGAAGTCTACAGGGATCAGCCCCAGCATTTT,CASSEVYRDQPQHF
TRBJ2-1,NA,TRBV25-1,TRBD2,TGTGCCAGCAGTATAGCGGGAGGGTACAATGAGCAGTTCTTC,CASSIAGGYNEQFF
TRBJ1-3,NA,TRBV7-9,NA,TGTGCCAGCAGCTTAGATGGCGTCGGGAGGGGGACTGGAAACACCATATATTTT,CASSLDGVGRGTGNTIYF
TRBJ2-1,NA,TRBV5-4,NA,TGTGCCAGCAGCTTGGGCGGGGGCTATAATGAGCAGTTCTTC,CASSLGGGYNEQFF
TRBJ1-1,few,TRBV18,NA,TGTGCCAGCTCACACCCCGTGAACACTGAAGCTTTCTTT,CASSHPVNTEAFF
TRBJ1-2,NA,TRBV7-9,NA,TGTGCCAGCAGCATGATTGGGGTCGGCTTCTATGGCTACACCTTC,CASSMIGVGFYGYTF
TRBJ1-1,NA,TRBV11-1,NA,TGTGCCAGCAGGCCTACTGGGACGGTGAACACTGAAGCTTTCTTT,CASRPTGTVNTEAFF
TRBJ1-5,NA,TRBV6-5,NA,TGTGCCAGCAATTCACCTACGACAGAAGATCAGCCCCAGCATTTT,CASNSPTTEDQPQHF
TRBJ1-6,NA,TRBV19,NA,TGTGCCAGTAGTTTGCGGGGGGAAAATTCACCCCTCCACTTT,CASSLRGENSPLHF
TRBJ2-7,medium-sized,TRBV4-3,TRBD2,TGCGCCAGCAGCCAAGAAGCATCAGCGGGAGGGATCTCCTACGAGCAGTACTTC,CASSQEASAGGISYEQYF
TRBJ1-2,NA,TRBV5-6,NA,TGTGCCAGCAGCTTGGACGGATATGGCTACACCTTC,CASSLDGYGYTF
TRBJ2-3,NA,TRBV5-5,NA,TGTGCCAGCAGCTCCAGCACAGGTACGGATACGCAGTATTTT,CASSSSTGTDTQYF
TRBJ2-2,medium-sized,TRBV6-5,TRBD1,TGTGCCAGCAGTTACGAGGAGGGACAGGTTTCCGGGGAGCTGTTTTTT,CASSYEEGQVSGELFF
TRBJ2-5,NA,TRBV5-1,NA,TGCGCCAGCAGCATTGATGCAGGGGTTCCGCAAGAGACCCAGTACTTC,CASSIDAGVPQETQYF
TRBJ2-7,NA,TRBV7-2,TRBD1,TGTGCCAGCAGCCGGACAGGGGGAACCTACGAGCAGTACTTC,CASSRTGGTYEQYF
TRBJ2-4,once,TRBV28,TRBD1,TGTGCCAGCAGCAGGACAGGTGGGCACCTAGCCAAAAACATTCAGTACTTC,CASSRTGGHLAKNIQYF
TRBJ2-2,NA,TRBV14,NA,TGTGCCAGCAGCCAAGTTCTGAGGGCGAACACCGGGGAGCTGTTTTTT,CASSQVLRANTGELFF
TRBJ1-1,few,TRBV19,NA,TGTGCCAGTAGCCTTACAGCGAACACTGAAGCTTTCTTT,CASSLTANTEAFF
TRBJ2-1,few,TRBV6-1,TRBD2,TGTGCCAGCAGTGAACCGGGACTACCTAAGTTGTCGAGGCAGTTCTTC,CASSEPGLPKLSRQFF
TRBJ1-4,NA,TRBV4-1,NA,TGCGCCAGCAGCCAAGATAGCACAGCAACTAATGAAAAACTGTTTTTT,CASSQDSTATNEKLFF
TRBJ1-5,NA,TRBV30,NA,TGTGCCTGGAGTCAGGGGTCGGATCAGCCCCAGCATTTT,CAWSQGSDQPQHF
TRBJ2-1,NA,TRBV10-3,TRBD2,TGTGCCAGGGGACTAGCGGGATACAATGAGCAGTTCTTC,CARGLAGYNEQFF
TRBJ2-7,NA,TRBV6-5,NA,TGTGCCAGCAGCCCTCTCGGTGGGTCCTACGAGCAGTACTTC,CASSPLGGSYEQYF
TRBJ2-1,few,TRBV28,NA,TGTGCCAGCAGTCCCGGTTACAATGAGCAGTTCTTC,CASSPGYNEQFF
TRBJ2-2,NA,TRBV10-3,NA,TGTGCCATCAGTGAAACGAACACCGGGGAGCTGTTTTTT,CAISETNTGELFF
TRBJ2-2,once,TRBV5-1,NA,TGCGCCAGCAGCTTGTCTCTACTCAGAGAAGCGAACACCGGGGAGCTGTTTTTT,CASSLSLLREANTGELFF
TRBJ2-5,NA,TRBV7-2,NA,TGTGCCAGCAGCTTAGCTAGGGACCCGGCGTGGGAGACCCAGTACTTC,CASSLARDPAWETQYF
TRBJ2-6,few,TRBV5-4,TRBD1,TGTGCCAGCAGCCGAACGGGACAGGGGATCTCTGGGGCCAACGTCCTGACTTTC,CASSRTGQGISGANVLTF
TRBJ2-1,NA,TRBV29-1,NA,TGCAGCTTGACCCCAGGCGGGAAGTACAATGAGCAGTTCTTC,CSLTPGGKYNEQFF